The 17 T cell receptor beta chains listed next were all sequenced from one sample in a study of T cells after yellow fever vaccination. TCRdb called the 5' RACE reads again in MiXCR, with one record for every CDR3 protein. The table shows about 350,000 distinct CDR3 sequences, with roughly 8.3% occurring only once. Sample: PBMCs, taken roughly 46 days after the first yellow fever vaccination. These receptors were taken from a young man who received the YFV17D yellow fever vaccine.

The chain combines TRBV5-4 with TRBJ2-3; 11 positions match TRBD2. Looked up from germline, CDR1 is SGHNT and CDR2 is YYREEE (reference sequence). This CDR3 is 15 amino acids long. The V and J ends lost 5 bases and 3 bases, in that order; junction bases with no gene match: 5. The CDR3, as DNA: TGTGCCAGCAGAAAGGGACTAGCGGAAACAGATACGCAGTATTTT. This encodes CASRKGLAETDTQYF.

The sample holds many counts of this clonotype. The chain joins TRBV18 to TRBJ1-2; no firm D call. Trimming removed 3 bases from V and 3 bases from J, with 8 bases in between. This CDR3 is built from 13 residues. Germline values: CDR1 KGHSH, CDR2 LQKENI. The CDR3 DNA follows: TGTGCCAGCTCACCGACTCTACACTATGGCTACACCTTC. Its protein is CASSPTLHYGYTF. The complete variable domain, with remaining parts taken from reference TRBV18 and TRBJ1-2, reads NAGVMQNPRHLVRRRGQEARLRCSPMKGHSHVYWYRQLPEEGLKFMVYLQKENIIDESGMPKERFSAEFPKEGPSILRIQQVVRGDSAAYFCASSPTLHYGYTFGSGTRLTVV.

The V gene is TRBV7-9, the J gene TRBJ2-2; no definite D call. The CDR3 consists of 15 residues. CDR1 is SEHNR and CDR2 is FQNEAQ in the germline V gene (reference sequence). The V and J ends lost 5 bases and 6 bases respectively, with 16 bases between them. The CDR3 region is CASSRYTQPAGELFF. In DNA, the CDR3 is TGTGCCAGCAGCCGTTACACCCAACCCGCCGGGGAGCTGTTTTTT. Full variable domain (outside the CDR3, taken from reference TRBV7-9 and TRBJ2-2): DTGVSQNPRHKITKRGQNVTFRCDPISEHNRLYWYRQTLGQGPEFLTYFQNEAQLEKSRLLSDRFSAERPKGSFSTLEIQRTEQGDSAMYLCASSRYTQPAGELFFGEGSRLTVL.

The rearrangement uses TRBV4-1 and TRBJ1-1; TRBD1 might be the D (6 bases). This CDR3 comprises 17 residues. Germline values: CDR1 MGHRA, CDR2 YSYEKL. V was trimmed by 1 base and J by 5 bases, leaving 20 bases between them. CDR3 sequence reads: CASSQAAVQGRRTEAFF. The CDR3 nucleotides read TGCGCCAGCAGCCAAGCGGCCGTGCAGGGGCGCCGAACTGAAGCTTTCTTT.

The rearrangement uses TRBV3-1 and TRBJ1-1; D perhaps matches TRBD1 (5 bases). V lost 4 bases, J lost 1 base, and 13 bases lay in between. The CDR3 loop spans 15 amino acids. Germline CDR1 LGHDT, CDR2 YNNKEL (reference sequence). The CDR3 DNA is TGTGCCAGCAGCCCTCCCGGAGGGGAGAACACTGAAGCTTTCTTT. This gives the protein CASSPPGGENTEAFF.

This clonotype was seen more than once but under ten times. The chain uses TRBV2 and TRBJ2-1, with D perhaps matching TRBD1 or TRBD2 (6 bases each). Germline CDR1 SNHLY, CDR2 FYNNEI. The length of the CDR3 is 13 residues. Trimming removed 6 bases at V and 8 bases at J, with 14 bases between. CDR3 amino acids: CASRVGGPHEQFF. CDR3 nucleotides: TGTGCCAGCAGGGTAGGGGGGCCCCATGAGCAGTTCTTC.

The rearrangement uses TRBV7-2 and TRBJ1-3; D is unresolved. Germline assignment: CDR1 SGHTA and CDR2 FQGNSA. V lost 5 bases to trimming and J lost 0 bases, with 8 bases between them. This CDR3 is 14 amino acids long. The CDR3 DNA follows: TGTGCCAGCAGCGTGGAAAGCTCTGGAAACACCATATATTTT. Translated: CASSVESSGNTIYF.

This clonotype appeared a few times. The chain has TRBV5-4 and TRBJ1-1, with D perhaps TRBD1 (5 bases). The CDR3 covers 15 residues. CDR1 is SGHNT and CDR2 is YYREEE in the germline V gene (reference sequence). V shed 1 base and J shed 4 bases, with 14 bases lying between them. As DNA, the CDR3 is TGTGCCAGCAGCTTGTATGCAGGGAGGACCACTGAAGCTTTCTTT. Translation gives CASSLYAGRTTEAFF.

In its sample, this clonotype was seen a few times. J is TRBJ2-3 and V is TRBV6-1; 9 nucleotides agree with TRBD2. J lost 7 bases, V lost 6 bases, and 20 bases had no gene match. The CDR3 covers 18 residues. The germline CDR1 and CDR2 sequences are MNHNS and SASEGT. The CDR3 DNA reads TGTGCCAGCAGGCCGCCGGGCGGGGGGGCCTTGATCGAGAATACGCAGTATTTT. It yields the protein CASRPPGGGALIENTQYF.

J is TRBJ1-4 and V is TRBV6-1; D possibly corresponds to TRBD1 (6 bases). In germline, CDR1 is MNHNS, CDR2 SASEGT. The CDR3 is made up of 16 amino acids. V was clipped by 5 bases and J by 0 bases, with 13 bases between them. The CDR3 sequence: CASSTRGAATNEKLFF. For the CDR3, the DNA is TGTGCCAGCAGTACGCGGGGGGCTGCAACTAATGAAAAACTGTTTTTT.

This clonotype has more than one count but fewer than ten. This rearrangement joins TRBV19 to TRBJ2-1; D call uncertain. Per germline, CDR1 LNHDA and CDR2 SQIVND (reference sequence). This CDR3 is built from 11 residues. Deletions cut 3 bases from V and 10 bases from J, with 7 bases between. The CDR3 DNA sequence: TGTGCCAGTAGTATCATCGGGGAGCAGTTCTTC. This translates into CASSIIGEQFF.

The rearrangement joins TRBV11-2 to TRBJ2-3; 11 bases fit TRBD2. CDR1 is SGHAT and CDR2 is FQNNGV in the germline V gene. V dropped 1 base and J dropped 4; count of bases not matched to a gene: 13. The length of the CDR3 is 19 residues. The CDR3: CASSLGSLAGGLGADTQYF. CDR3 DNA: TGTGCCAGCAGCTTAGGTTCCCTAGCGGGGGGCCTGGGAGCAGATACGCAGTATTTT.

This clonotype was seen more than once but under ten times. The rearrangement uses TRBV12-3 or TRBV12-4 and TRBJ1-4; 8 nucleotides align to TRBD1. This CDR3 region has 16 residues. With 6 bases clipped from V and 7 bases from J, the junction kept 13 bases outside the gene matches. The CDR3 DNA reads TGTGCCAGCAGCTTCAGCGAGACAGGGGAGGGTGAAAAACTGTTTTTT. It specifies CASSFSETGEGEKLFF.

The V call is TRBV20-1, the J call TRBJ2-7; 11 positions agree with TRBD2. The junction had 3 bases not matched to a gene; V was cut back by 5 bases and J by 3 bases. Per germline, CDR1 DFQATT and CDR2 SNEGSKA (reference sequence). CDR3 length equals 13 residues. Here the CDR3 reads CSAPGLAGYEQYF. The CDR3 DNA is TGCAGTGCTCCCGGACTAGCGGGCTACGAGCAGTACTTC.

Many counts were recorded for this clonotype. This chain joins TRBV12-3 or TRBV12-4 and TRBJ1-6; D not certain. Trimming removed 5 bases at V and 10 bases at J, with 15 bases between. The CDR3 is 14 residues long. The CDR3 sequence is CASSRTAEGSPLHF. The CDR3 DNA sequence: TGTGCCAGCAGTCGGACGGCTGAAGGGTCACCCCTCCACTTT.

The gene calls are TRBV12-3 or TRBV12-4 and TRBJ1-3; no clear D gene. V was pared by 2 bases and J by 8 bases, with 13 bases between. This CDR3 is 14 amino acids long. The CDR3 DNA follows: TGTGCCAGCAGTTTAAGGTGGCGGTTAGACACCATATATTTT. This encodes CASSLRWRLDTIYF.

This clonotype came up many times. The rearrangement joins TRBV12-3 or TRBV12-4 to TRBJ2-1; D is unclear. Trimming left V 7 bases short and J 2 bases short, with 6 bases between. The CDR3 extends over 12 amino acids. CDR3 sequence: CASNGPYNEQFF. CDR3 coding DNA: TGTGCCAGCAATGGCCCCTACAATGAGCAGTTCTTC.